This T cell receptor (beta chain) was sequenced in a study of prognosis after radiotherapy for stage I lung cancer. Study as a whole: Newly diagnosed primary stage I lung tumors were found in some 14 patients, while oligometastatic NSCLC after surgical resection of the primary tumor was found in several.

This clonotype was detected ten times or more. Antigen unknown. Whole-study findings and limits: Counts of unique TCR clones fell following stereotactic body radiation therapy, median around 10,000 versus 6,900. Reportedly, TRBV and TRBJ gene usage differed by presence of metastases in patients. Diminished Shannon entropy following stereotactic body radiation therapy characterized patients who developed distant metastases.

The junction had 2 bases not matched to a gene; V was cut back by 4 bases and J by 2 bases. The germline gives CDR1 SGHRS, CDR2 YFSETQ. CDR3 length: 14 residues. Starting from genomic DNA, TCR beta CDR3 was amplified through two-round multiplex PCR. Round-one PCR had primers specific to each TRBV and TRBJ gene. One entry per CDR3 protein results from TCRdb running MiXCR on the multiplex PCR reads. The table has 13,000 to 15,000 distinct CDR3 sequences, about 30% seen once; the top ten hold roughly 10%. Sample: PBMCs, taken before or after stereotactic body radiation therapy (not recorded which). This sequence originates from a donor of 50 years or more with non-small cell lung cancer. The genes are TRBV5-1 and TRBJ2-3; 9 positions agree with TRBD2. The CDR3 spells CASSPSGTTDTQYF. The CDR3 DNA sequence: TGCGCCAGCAGCCCTAGCGGGACCACAGATACGCAGTATTTT.